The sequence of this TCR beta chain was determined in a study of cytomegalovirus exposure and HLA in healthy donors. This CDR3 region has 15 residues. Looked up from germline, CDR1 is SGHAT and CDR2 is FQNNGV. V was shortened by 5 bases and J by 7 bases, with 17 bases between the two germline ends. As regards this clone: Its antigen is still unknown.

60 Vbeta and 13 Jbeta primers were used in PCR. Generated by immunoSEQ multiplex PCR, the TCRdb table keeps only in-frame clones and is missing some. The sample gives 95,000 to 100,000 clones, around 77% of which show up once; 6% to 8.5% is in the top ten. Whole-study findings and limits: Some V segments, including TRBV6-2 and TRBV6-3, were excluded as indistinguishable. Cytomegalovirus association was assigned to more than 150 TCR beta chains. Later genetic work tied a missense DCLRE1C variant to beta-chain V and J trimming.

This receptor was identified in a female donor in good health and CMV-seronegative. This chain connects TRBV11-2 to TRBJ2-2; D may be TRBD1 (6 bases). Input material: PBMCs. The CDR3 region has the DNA TGTGCCAGCAGCCAAACCATTAAGGGGGTCGGGGAGCTGTTTTTT. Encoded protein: CASSQTIKGVGELFF.